Listed below are T cell receptor beta chains from one sample, sequenced in a study of beta chain features in type 1 diabetes. The table came from immunoSEQ multiplex PCR; TCRdb's copy has only in-frame clones and leaves some out. Of just under 150,000 clones listed, roughly 10% are singletons. Sequencing was performed on naive CD4+ T cells from blood. The receptors here all came from a man younger than 35 in good health. CDR3s include the opening cysteine and the closing phenylalanine or tryptophan. The D gene is left open where the match is weak. Clone size is shown for a subset of rows, as once, few, many or a class of expanded clone.

j_gene,abundance,v_gene,d_gene,CDR3aa
TRBJ1-2,NA,TRBV30,TRBD1,CAWRMDRGHPANYGYTF
TRBJ1-2,NA,TRBV5-6,TRBD1,CASSPDRRPYGYTF
TRBJ2-3,NA,TRBV18,TRBD1,CASSPGQAEDTQYF
TRBJ2-5,NA,TRBV5-1,NA,CASSLVQVVGETQYF
TRBJ2-2,NA,TRBV5-1,NA,CASREGAGALANTGELFF
TRBJ1-1,NA,TRBV7-8,NA,CASSLINQGGTEAFF
TRBJ2-3,NA,TRBV13,NA,CASSLGGTSTDTQYF
TRBJ2-7,NA,TRBV7-2,TRBD1,CASSFTGEYEQYF
TRBJ2-1,few,TRBV4-3,TRBD2,CASRGLARNEQFF
TRBJ1-2,few,TRBV11-2,NA,CASSLDLSGYTF
TRBJ2-1,NA,TRBV6-5,TRBD2,CASSYSTSGGRNEQFF
TRBJ1-2,NA,TRBV4-1,NA,CASSQVVAFYGYTF
TRBJ2-7,NA,TRBV7-2,NA,CASSLAGTFPTYEQYF
TRBJ2-1,NA,TRBV9,NA,CASSVVGSYNEQFF
TRBJ2-7,few,TRBV5-1,NA,CASSLARGQGVYEQYF
TRBJ1-1,few,TRBV27,NA,CASRRWAENTEAFF
TRBJ2-1,few,TRBV7-2,TRBD1,CASSLDRGPDEQFF
TRBJ2-7,many,TRBV29-1,NA,CSVMSSYEQYF
TRBJ2-3,few,TRBV29-1,NA,CSHRSGTDTQYF
TRBJ1-2,NA,TRBV7-3,NA,CASSLERDRLFYTF
TRBJ1-1,few,TRBV7-7,NA,CASSETVNTEAFF
TRBJ2-5,many,TRBV18,NA,CASSPGREPQYF
TRBJ2-1,NA,TRBV5-1,TRBD2,CASKWVAGGADEQFF
TRBJ2-2,NA,TRBV7-2,TRBD2,CASSPPVAGAGTGELFF
TRBJ1-1,few,TRBV6-1,NA,CASSAVRAGLNTEAFF
TRBJ2-6,many,TRBV5-4,NA,CASTEFSGANVLTF
TRBJ1-4,few,TRBV5-6,NA,CASSLQGVSEKLFF
TRBJ1-2,few,TRBV5-4,NA,CASSLYSINYGYTF
TRBJ1-2,many,TRBV5-4,NA,CASGSGPDYGYTF
TRBJ1-2,NA,TRBV6-1,NA,CASSKRPGNYGYTF
TRBJ2-7,NA,TRBV7-2,TRBD1,CASSLRGGAFDEQYF
TRBJ1-2,NA,TRBV27,TRBD1,CASGQGLGYTF
TRBJ2-5,few,TRBV7-2,NA,CASSLAGLETQYF
TRBJ2-5,many,TRBV4-3,NA,CASSPNAGQETQYF
TRBJ2-3,few,TRBV6-1,NA,CASSSKDTQYF
TRBJ1-2,few,TRBV18,TRBD1,CASSTGDSYGYTF
TRBJ1-2,NA,TRBV19,TRBD1,CASRSAGQGPYGYTF
TRBJ1-5,few,TRBV18,TRBD1,CASSPPGTVNSNQPQHF
TRBJ2-2,NA,TRBV5-1,TRBD1,CASTLTGELPGELFF
TRBJ2-2,NA,TRBV19,NA,CASSIDRPGAGELFF
TRBJ2-7,NA,TRBV6-6,NA,CASRNRAHDEQYF
TRBJ1-1,NA,TRBV20-1,NA,CSAVHSEAFF
TRBJ2-2,NA,TRBV18,TRBD2,CASSPGLVSHTGELFF
TRBJ1-2,NA,TRBV18,TRBD1,CASSPTTGGNYGYTF
TRBJ1-4,NA,TRBV6-6,TRBD1,CAIRTGNEKLFF
TRBJ2-5,few,TRBV5-6,NA,CASSFQTGLETQYF
TRBJ1-2,NA,TRBV28,NA,CASSPGNNYGYTF
TRBJ1-4,few,TRBV7-9,NA,CASSPGRGTNEKLFF
TRBJ2-5,NA,TRBV5-1,TRBD1,CASSRDRGGRGQETQYF
TRBJ2-7,NA,TRBV27,NA,CASSKQDTYEQYF
TRBJ2-3,NA,TRBV7-6,TRBD1,CAGRQGSDTQYF
TRBJ2-7,few,TRBV9,TRBD2,CASSVGTAGDSYEQYF
TRBJ1-1,NA,TRBV5-4,TRBD1,CASSPRGYGEAFF